This TCR beta chain emerged from a study of shared clonotypes between healthy human individuals. Scientists sequenced DNA from unsorted PBMC on ten immunoSEQ deep assay plates. Here immunoSEQ multiplex PCR was the method, and the copy in TCRdb shows in-frame clones only, minus some. The sample yields more than 450,000 clones, more than 65% seen once. Germline V CDR1 and CDR2: SGHRS, YFSETQ. J lost 1 base, V lost 5 bases, and 4 bases had no gene match. This CDR3 contains 15 residues. Unsorted samples used some 90 million PBMCs for genomic DNA. This clone was recorded a few times. This TCR came from a woman between 40 and 50 years old in good health. Some clones in this sample may be carry-over from other donors' samples. Sequencing was done on a sample of PBMCs. The rearrangement uses TRBV5-1 and TRBJ1-5, with 9 bases fitting TRBD1. In DNA form, the CDR3 reads TGCGCCAGCAGAGCCGGGACAGGGAGCAATCAGCCCCAGCATTTT. Encoded protein: CASRAGTGSNQPQHF.